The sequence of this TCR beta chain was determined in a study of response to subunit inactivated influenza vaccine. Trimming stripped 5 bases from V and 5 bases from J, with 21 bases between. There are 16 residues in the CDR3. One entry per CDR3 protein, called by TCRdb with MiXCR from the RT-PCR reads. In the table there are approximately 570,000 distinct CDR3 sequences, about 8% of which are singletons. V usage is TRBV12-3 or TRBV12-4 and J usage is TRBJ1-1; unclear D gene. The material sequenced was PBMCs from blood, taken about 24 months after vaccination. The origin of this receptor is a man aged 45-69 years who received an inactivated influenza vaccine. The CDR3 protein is CASSPRSGIAWTEAFF. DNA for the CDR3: TGTGCCAGCAGTCCCCGCTCGGGGATCGCCTGGACTGAAGCTTTCTTT.